The 30 T cell receptor beta chains given below trace back to one sample, sequenced in a study of T-cell reconstitution after alpha-beta-depleted transplantation in children. The library targeted TCRbeta and was prepared with unique molecular identifiers. TCRdb reprocessed the PCR reads with MiXCR, giving one entry per CDR3 protein. The sample contains some 440,000 distinct CDR3 sequences, about 16% of which appear only once. Sequences were derived from PBMCs, mostly from graft donor cells, sampled 360 days after TCRalphabeta/CD19-depleted stem cell transplant. All receptors derive from a boy younger than two who had a stem cell transplant for Wiskott-Aldrich syndrome, so the T cells may come from the graft donor.

This clonotype was seen only a few times. The chain has TRBV12-3 or TRBV12-4 and TRBJ2-5; 10 bases align to TRBD2. The CDR3 consists of 14 residues. Unmatched junction bases numbered 7, after V lost 5 bases and J lost 7 bases. The CDR3: CASSPSGRAVTQYF. The CDR3 bases are TGTGCCAGCAGTCCAAGCGGGAGGGCCGTGACCCAGTACTTC.

This clonotype turned up a few times. CDR3: CASSPLTTATQYF. The DNA for the CDR3 is TGTGCCAGCAGTCCCCTGACTACCGCAACGCAGTATTTT. This chain joins TRBV28 and TRBJ2-3; D possibly corresponds to TRBD2 (5 bases). Per the germline V gene, CDR1 is MDHEN and CDR2 is SYDVKM. This CDR3 region has 13 residues. V was trimmed by 5 bases and J by 9 bases, leaving 15 bases between them.

The CDR3 sequence is CASSMSRLAGQYF. CDR3 nucleotides: TGTGCCAGTAGTATGAGTCGACTAGCGGGGCAGTACTTC. The chain employs TRBV19 and TRBJ2-4; 11 bases match TRBD2. Germline assignment: CDR1 LNHDA and CDR2 SQIVND (reference sequence). This CDR3 contains 13 residues. Trimming at V came to 3 bases and at J to 13 bases, leaving 5 bases not matched to a gene.

The CDR3 here is CASSLERGPYEQYF. CDR3 sequence (DNA): TGCGCCAGCAGCTTGGAGCGGGGACCCTACGAGCAGTACTTC. This chain joins TRBV5-1 and TRBJ2-7; 7 bases line up with TRBD2. The CDR3 has 14 residues. CDR1 is SGHRS, CDR2 YFSETQ, per germline. V gave up 0 bases and J gave up 2 bases; unmatched junction bases: 2.

The chain combines TRBV12-3 or TRBV12-4 with TRBJ2-1; perhaps TRBD2 as D (5 bases). CDR3 length equals 15 residues. The germline V and J ends were trimmed by 4 bases and 4 bases, with 14 bases remaining between them. The CDR3 DNA sequence: TGTGCCAGCAGTTCTAGCATAACCCTGTACAATGAGCAGTTCTTC. Protein product: CASSSSITLYNEQFF.

This clonotype was seen ten or more times. This chain connects TRBV12-3 or TRBV12-4 to TRBJ2-7; 7 bases match TRBD1. The CDR3 consists of 14 residues. After removal of 6 bases from V and 2 bases from J, the junction contained 7 bases not matched to a gene. The CDR3 sequence: CASSFRQGPYEQYF. The CDR3 nucleotides are TGTGCCAGCAGCTTCAGACAGGGCCCCTACGAGCAGTACTTC.

This clonotype was counted ten times or more. V gene TRBV3-1 combines with J gene TRBJ1-1; 7 bases agree with TRBD1. This CDR3 spans 14 amino acids. The germline gives CDR1 LGHDT, CDR2 YNNKEL (reference sequence). V gave up 4 bases and J gave up 1 base; unmatched junction bases: 3. The CDR3 DNA follows: TGTGCCAGCAGCCCCAGACAGGGGAACACTGAAGCTTTCTTT. Protein: CASSPRQGNTEAFF.

The rearrangement links TRBV10-1 to TRBJ2-5; 7 bases are shared with TRBD1. CDR1 and CDR2 from the germline V gene are WNHNN and SYGVQD (reference sequence). V gave up 2 bases and J gave up 7 bases; unmatched junction bases: 10. CDR3 length equals 15 residues. The CDR3: CASSEGQAKKWTQYF. The CDR3 DNA follows: TGCGCCAGCAGTGAGGGACAGGCAAAAAAGTGGACCCAGTACTTC.

The rearrangement links TRBV28 to TRBJ2-2; 7 bases agree with TRBD1. In germline, CDR1 is MDHEN, CDR2 SYDVKM. This CDR3 spans 15 amino acids. Unmatched junction bases numbered 7, after V lost 6 bases and J lost 3 bases. This chain's CDR3 is CASSPRGGDTGELFF. CDR3 nucleotides: TGTGCCAGCAGCCCGAGAGGGGGCGACACCGGGGAGCTGTTTTTT.

The chain joins TRBV7-9 to TRBJ1-6; weak D call: TRBD1 (5 bases). Deletions cut 4 bases from V and 6 bases from J, with 10 bases between. This CDR3 comprises 14 residues. Germline CDR1 is SEHNR and CDR2 is FQNEAQ (reference sequence). Here the CDR3 reads CASSSGRANSPLHF. Written as DNA, the CDR3 is TGTGCCAGCAGCTCCGGCAGGGCTAATTCACCCCTCCACTTT.

The chain recombines TRBV20-1 with TRBJ2-5; 9 bases map to TRBD2. The CDR3 contains 13 residues. Trimming took 7 bases from V and 9 from J; bases not matched to a gene: 12. Germline V gene lookup returns CDR1 DFQATT and CDR2 SNEGSKA (reference sequence). In nucleotides, the CDR3 is TGCAGTGTTGGCGGGAGGGCACCCAGGGCCCAGTACTTC. It codes for CSVGGRAPRAQYF.

The chain couples TRBV7-8 to TRBJ2-1; D is uncertain. The germline V gene encodes CDR1 SGHVS and CDR2 FQNEAQ. Trimming stripped 2 bases from V and 7 bases from J, with 15 bases between. This CDR3 has 15 amino acids. The CDR3 spells CASSLSGFPTNEQFF. Here the CDR3 DNA reads TGTGCCAGCAGCTTATCCGGTTTTCCCACAAATGAGCAGTTCTTC.

In this sample, this clonotype turned up a few times. The chain links TRBV4-2 to TRBJ2-5; TRBD1 might be the D (6 bases). The CDR3 has 15 amino acids. The germline gives CDR1 LGHNA, CDR2 YNFKEQ. V was trimmed by 0 bases and J by 5 bases, leaving 13 bases between them. The CDR3 loop is CASSQEGQLEETQYF. CDR3 nucleotides: TGTGCCAGCAGCCAAGAGGGACAACTGGAGGAGACCCAGTACTTC.

This clonotype showed up just a few times. The CDR3 DNA reads as TGTGCCAGCAGAGCTCGGACAGGGGGCGATGAGCAGTTCTTC. Translation gives CASRARTGGDEQFF. The chain combines TRBV7-2 with TRBJ2-1; 11 bases match TRBD1. CDR1 is SGHTA, CDR2 FQGNSA, per germline. The CDR3 is made up of 14 amino acids. Trimming took 6 bases from V and 8 from J; bases not matched to a gene: 6.

V usage is TRBV4-1 and J usage is TRBJ1-6, with a weak D call TRBD1 (5 bases). Trimming shortened V by 4 bases and J by 13 bases, and 20 bases separated the two germline ends. CDR1 MGHRA and CDR2 YSYEKL come from the germline V gene. This CDR3 has 15 residues. The CDR3 nucleotides are TGCGCCAGCAGCCGGGACGCTTTTCAGACAAGGCCCCTCCACTTT. Amino acid sequence: CASSRDAFQTRPLHF.

This clonotype has only a few counts. This chain links TRBV4-1 with TRBJ2-7; D is perhaps TRBD2 (6 bases). Looked up from germline, CDR1 is MGHRA and CDR2 is YSYEKL. The V end lost 5 bases, the J end lost 1 base, and 18 bases lay between the germline ends. This CDR3 contains 16 residues. CDR3 amino acids: CASSRDGGPGSYEQYF. For the CDR3, the DNA is TGCGCCAGCAGCAGGGACGGGGGACCCGGGTCCTACGAGCAGTACTTC.

This clonotype was observed a few times. The chain carries TRBV18 and TRBJ2-3, with TRBD2 matching over 11 bases. This CDR3 comprises 19 residues. The V gene end was trimmed by 1 base and the J gene end by 2 bases; junction bases not matched to a gene: 11. Germline loops: CDR1 KGHSH, CDR2 LQKENI. CDR3 in DNA: TGTGCCAGCTCACCACTTGGACTAGCGGGTCGTCTACTCACAGATACGCAGTATTTT. The encoded protein is CASSPLGLAGRLLTDTQYF.

V gene TRBV5-1 combines with J gene TRBJ2-2; possible D gene TRBD1, 5 bases. Germline V gene lookup returns CDR1 SGHRS and CDR2 YFSETQ. Deletions cut 0 bases from V and 3 bases from J, with 15 bases between. The length of the CDR3 is 17 residues. The CDR3 DNA reads TGCGCCAGCAGCTTGGGCAGGTCCAGGGTTTACACCGGGGAGCTGTTTTTT. Its protein is CASSLGRSRVYTGELFF.

The gene calls are TRBV20-1 and TRBJ2-7; 9 bases agree with TRBD2. Germline values: CDR1 DFQATT, CDR2 SNEGSKA (reference sequence). The CDR3 is 16 amino acids. V lost 1 base to trimming and J lost 2 bases; unmatched junction nucleotides: 9. The CDR3 region has the DNA TGCAGTGCTAGAGCACCGGGACTAGCTAATACCTACGAGCAGTACTTC. The encoded protein is CSARAPGLANTYEQYF.

This rearrangement joins TRBV28 to TRBJ2-1; D might be TRBD1 or TRBD2, each matching 5 bases. The CDR3 totals 15 residues. V dropped 3 bases and J dropped 3 bases, with 12 bases sitting between them. The germline gives CDR1 MDHEN, CDR2 SYDVKM. DNA for the CDR3: TGTGCCAGCAGTTTCATCCGGGGCATCTACAATGAGCAGTTCTTC. This codes for CASSFIRGIYNEQFF.

The V gene is TRBV12-3 or TRBV12-4, the J gene TRBJ2-3; D perhaps matches TRBD2 (5 bases). V was shortened by 7 bases and J by 3 bases, with 14 bases between the two germline ends. The CDR3 loop spans 14 amino acids. The CDR3 loop reads CASTSKRITDTQYF. The CDR3 nucleotides are TGTGCCAGCACCTCTAAGCGGATAACAGATACGCAGTATTTT.

This clonotype was seen a handful of times. This chain's CDR3 is CASSEMRQGDGYTF. The CDR3 DNA reads as TGTGCCAGCAGTGAAATGCGACAGGGGGACGGCTACACCTTC. The rearrangement uses TRBV2 and TRBJ1-2; 9 bases line up with TRBD1. Germline lookup yields CDR1 SNHLY and CDR2 FYNNEI. The J segment lost 8 bases and the V segment lost 2 bases, leaving 6 bases of the junction unmatched. This CDR3 is built from 14 residues. Supplemented by reference TRBV2 and TRBJ1-2, the full variable domain reads EPEVTQTPSHQVTQMGQEVILRCVPISNHLYFYWYRQILGQKVEFLVSFYNNEISEKSEIFDDQFSVERPDGSNFTLKIRSTKLEDSAMYFCASSEMRQGDGYTFGSGTRLTVV.

The genes are TRBV25-1 and TRBJ2-3, with 11 bases fitting TRBD2. With V trimmed by 4 bases and J by 2 bases, 5 bases remained unmatched. The CDR3 is 16 amino acids. Germline V gives CDR1 MGHDK, CDR2 SYGVNS. This chain's CDR3 is CASSGGLAESTDTQYF. CDR3 coding DNA: TGTGCCAGCAGTGGGGGACTAGCGGAGTCCACAGATACGCAGTATTTT. The full variable domain, its missing parts supplied by reference TRBV25-1 and TRBJ2-3, is EADIYQTPRYLVIGTGKKITLECSQTMGHDKMYWYQQDPGMELHLIHYSYGVNSTEKGDLSSESTVSRIRTEHFPLTLESARPSHTSQYLCASSGGLAESTDTQYFGPGTRLTVL.

This clonotype was counted a few times. This sequence joins TRBV4-2 and TRBJ2-3; D not certain. The CDR3 consists of 15 residues. The V gene lost 4 bases and the J gene lost 6 bases, with 17 bases spanning the gap. Germline CDR1 reads LGHNA; CDR2 reads YNFKEQ. For the CDR3, the DNA is TGTGCCAGCAGCCCTGGTTCTAGAGGTGAGGATACGCAGTATTTT. Its protein is CASSPGSRGEDTQYF.

The chain joins TRBV29-1 to TRBJ2-1; 12 nucleotides agree with TRBD2. Germline CDR1 reads SQVTM; CDR2 reads ANQGSEA. The CDR3 sequence is 17 residues long. The junction had 18 bases not matched to a gene; V was cut back by 6 bases and J by 9 bases. DNA for the CDR3: TGCAGCGTCCCGAAGCCCCCTAGCGGGAGGGCCGGGCTTGAGCAGTTCTTC. Its protein is CSVPKPPSGRAGLEQFF.

The chain couples TRBV15 to TRBJ2-3, with a weak D call TRBD2 (7 bases). The CDR3 is 18 amino acids. Germline V CDR1 and CDR2: LNHNV, YYDKDF (reference sequence). The V end was cut by 0 bases, the J end by 4 bases, with 20 bases between. CDR3 DNA: TGTGCCACCAGCAGAGACGCAAGTTGGGGGGGGCGCTCAGATACGCAGTATTTT. Its translation: CATSRDASWGGRSDTQYF.

The chain joins TRBV27 to TRBJ2-7; TRBD1 matches 7 bases. The CDR3 has 16 amino acids. V lost 4 bases, J lost 1 base, and 10 bases stayed unmatched. Germline V gene data show CDR1 as MNHEY and CDR2 as SMNVEV (reference sequence). CDR3 region: CASSSYTGVWSYEQYF. Here the CDR3 DNA reads TGTGCCAGCAGTTCATACACAGGGGTTTGGTCCTACGAGCAGTACTTC.

This clonotype was seen a single time. This chain joins TRBV29-1 and TRBJ2-5, with TRBD1 as a possible D gene (5 bases). Trimming shortened V by 5 bases and J by 0 bases, and 13 bases separated the two germline ends. This CDR3 is 14 amino acids long. The germline V gene encodes CDR1 SQVTM and CDR2 ANQGSEA. The CDR3 DNA reads as TGCAGCGTTCAGGGATTTCCCCACCAAGAGACCCAGTACTTC. Encoded protein: CSVQGFPHQETQYF.

This clonotype was recorded a few times. V gene TRBV5-1 combines with J gene TRBJ2-1, with no clear D. Trimming cost V 1 base and J 6 bases, with 17 bases left between them. From germline, CDR1 is SGHRS and CDR2 YFSETQ. This CDR3 spans 16 amino acids. CDR3: CASSLPWNRGTNEQFF. As DNA, the CDR3 is TGCGCCAGCAGCTTGCCTTGGAACCGCGGAACCAATGAGCAGTTCTTC. The complete variable domain, with remaining parts taken from reference TRBV5-1 and TRBJ2-1, reads KAGVTQTPRYLIKTRGQQVTLSCSPISGHRSVSWYQQTPGQGLQFLFEYFSETQRNKGNFPGRFSGRQFSNSRSEMNVSTLELGDSALYLCASSLPWNRGTNEQFFGPGTRLTVL.

The V call is TRBV29-1, the J call TRBJ2-3; D is unresolved. Trimming cost V 2 bases and J 5 bases, with 14 bases left between them. The CDR3 is 14 residues long. From germline, CDR1 is SQVTM and CDR2 ANQGSEA. Written as DNA, the CDR3 is TGCAGCGTTGAAAATCTGGGTAAGGGAGATACGCAGTATTTT. The encoded protein is CSVENLGKGDTQYF.